This record covers a single T cell receptor beta chain. The data are from a study of blood T cell repertoires in COVID-19. Background on the study: Sample material is recorded as cDNA or gDNA derived from T cells, B-cell-depleted T cells, or PBMCs.

Cohort allocation depended upon clinical history that participants reported. What the recovered Cohort 3 donors had was two negative PCRs, clearance, or symptom resolution. The germline CDR1 and CDR2 sequences are SQVTM and ANQGSEA. The V end was cut by 5 bases, the J end by 1 base, with 11 bases between. This CDR3 comprises 13 residues. In the original processing: Researchers report that nucleated cell counts were estimated from reference gene primer amplification. The assay was immunoSEQ multiplex PCR, and TCRdb's table has in-frame clones only and misses some. D and trimming were read from the DNA, whereas the V and J calls and clone size are those reported in that table. The repertoire includes more than 150,000 clones, 65% to 90% of them detected once, and approximately 12% sits in the top ten.

This TCR was recovered from a man aged 35 to 55 who had recovered from COVID-19. The V gene is TRBV29-1, the J gene TRBJ1-1, with D uncertain. The material sequenced was PBMCs or T cells enriched from blood (not recorded which). The CDR3 nucleotides read TGCAGCGTTCGGACTGTAAAGAACACTGAAGCTTTCTTT. It yields the protein CSVRTVKNTEAFF.